The sequence of this T cell receptor beta chain was determined in a study of T cell repertoires in cytomegalovirus infection (dated by TCRdb to between 2018 and 2020). About the study as a whole: Peptide stimulations targeted recently identified HLA-C-restricted CMV epitopes, whose presentation resists viral immunomodulation, together with well-studied HLA-B-restricted epitopes. Because public TCR beta signatures pointed to carriage of CMV infection together with the matching HLA type, the HLA type of each donor mattered for the analysis.

The germline V gene (reference sequence) sets CDR1 to MNHEY and CDR2 to SMNVEV. V is cut back by 7 bases and J by 6 bases, with 6 bases in the junction unmatched. The CDR3 numbers 14 residues from cysteine through phenylalanine. Just CDR3 DNA is preserved here, 42 bases in frame from base 1. TCRdb lists the instrument as Illumina HiSeq 1500. Starting from the raw public reads, TCRdb applied fastp trimming at Q25, assembled clones with MiXCR and retained in-frame beta chains. Each record represents a unique CDR3 protein, reported with the most common genes and DNA among its rows. In this sample the table shows hundreds of thousands of distinct CDR3 sequences, roughly 30% of which occur a single time. Roughly an eighth of the sample is held by the ten biggest clonotypes. This clonotype was seen only a few times. The antigen this receptor binds is unknown. The record has no base qualities; no much larger clone is one base away.

Overall results and qualifications from the work: In the ex vivo response, HLA-C-restricted CMV-specific TCR beta clonotypes were dominant, and in two of eight donors the single most frequent clonotype came from this HLA-C-restricted group. Carriers of CMV infection plus the relevant HLA type were discriminated by the cumulative frequency of public TCR beta family members in the study cohort and in an independent approximately 400-donor cohort.

What this sample's treatment or condition label stands for: in vitro stimulation with specific CMV peptide epitopes to enrich CMV-specific T cells. This TCR derives from a human donor in good health (CMV status not recorded). Some clones in this sample may be carry-over from other donors' samples. Recombination joined TRBV27 with TRBJ2-3; TRBD1 lines up with 11 middle nucleotides. Sequencing used cultured CD8+ T cells from PBMCs, obtained from culture after CMV antigen stimulation. The CDR3 here reads CASTSGTGGDTQYF. The nucleotide sequence reads TGTGCCAGCACCTCCGGGACAGGGGGTGATACGCAGTATTTT.